This TCR beta chain was sequenced during a study of technical replicates of blood from a handful of donors. Assay used: immunoSEQ multiplex PCR; TCRdb lists only in-frame clones, some missing. This table holds 75,000 to 85,000 clones, more than 80% found once. CDR1 and CDR2 (germline): MNHEY, SMNVEV (reference sequence). The CDR3 consists of 14 residues. V was clipped by 3 bases and J by 6 bases; unmatched bases: 1. The receptor was derived from a human donor in good health. Some clones in this sample may be carry-over from other donors' samples. Sequencing was performed on PBMCs. The chain recombines TRBV27 with TRBJ2-1; TRBD2 agrees at 11 bases. The CDR3: CASSFLAGGNEQFF. The CDR3 nucleotides read TGTGCCAGCAGTTTTCTAGCGGGAGGCAATGAGCAGTTCTTC.